This TCR beta chain was recorded in a study of regulatory T cells in long-lasting Graves disease. Whole-study findings and limits: Persistent disease exhibited a predilection for TRBV28, TRBJ1-2 and TRBJ2-5.

Time point of the sample: newly diagnosed GD, antithyroid drugs for less than 3 months. PBMC RNA was the source of the TCR library. Remarks on this clonotype: Its specificity is not known.

V was trimmed by 1 base and J by 2 bases, leaving 10 bases between them. The CDR3 totals 15 residues. The germline V gene has CDR1 SGHRS and CDR2 YFSETQ. Building the TCR beta libraries relied on iRepertoire HTBI primers, and CDR3 regions underwent Arm-PCR. TCRdb used MiXCR to reprocess the multiplex PCR reads, holding one entry per CDR3 protein. The data contain about 440,000 distinct CDR3 sequences, more than 13% of them singletons. The sample was also linked to a second study, of T cells in Graves' hyperthyroidism and ophthalmopathy.

This material consisted of peripheral blood mononuclear cells (PBMCs), taken at new diagnosis, from a patient treated with antithyroid drugs. The sequence derives from a woman in her twenties or thirties with Graves disease. V gene TRBV5-1 combines with J gene TRBJ1-3, with D perhaps TRBD1 (5 bases). CDR3 residues: CASSLMVGPGNTIYF. In nucleotides, the CDR3 is TGCGCCAGCAGCTTGATGGTGGGGCCTGGAAACACCATATATTTT.